This T cell receptor beta chain comes out of a study of blood T cell repertoires in COVID-19. The V gene's germline CDR1 is MNHNS and CDR2 SASEGT. Trimming took off 1 base at V and 0 bases at J, with 10 bases between the two ends. This CDR3 is 15 amino acids long. This table comes from immunoSEQ multiplex PCR, and its TCRdb copy is limited to in-frame clones, with some not included. Here the sample spans approximately 150,000 clones, approximately 87% being singletons. The chain combines TRBV6-1 with TRBJ2-7; no definite D call. The sample taken for sequencing was PBMCs or T cells enriched from blood (not recorded which). The sequence was obtained from a man aged 45-65 years in a cohort exposed to, infected with or recovered from COVID-19 (not recorded which). CDR3 loop: CASSEGLSTSYEQYF. The CDR3 DNA sequence: TGTGCCAGCAGTGAAGGTTTGAGCACCTCCTACGAGCAGTACTTC.